The rows below give T cell receptor beta chains drawn from one sample of a study of identical twins. TCRdb redid the calling of the 5' RACE reads with MiXCR, one entry per CDR3 protein. The repertoire has approximately 630,000 distinct CDR3 sequences, roughly 7.2% of them found once; the top ten carry less than 2%. This sample was also put to use in a study of yellow fever vaccine responses in identical twins.

Sample: PBMCs. These receptors were taken from a woman between 18 and 29 years old in good health. Both conserved end residues are part of each CDR3. Fields, in order: J gene, D gene, clone size, CDR3 length, V gene, CDR3 DNA, CDR3 protein. A D gene is named only where the DNA matches it firmly. Clone sizes are given selectively: once, few, many, or a class where the clone is expanded.

TRBJ2-1,TRBD1,-,19,TRBV5-1,TGCGCCAGCAGCTTCGGGACAGGGTTTGTCTTACCGGATTACAATGAGCAGTTCTTC,CASSFGTGFVLPDYNEQFF
TRBJ2-5,-,-,15,TRBV6-1,TGTGCCACCTATAGCTACACAGAACCACAAGAGACCCAGTACTTC,CATYSYTEPQETQYF
TRBJ1-1,-,few,14,TRBV6-5,TGTGCCAGCAGTTACTCGGAGGAGTACACTGAAGCTTTCTTT,CASSYSEEYTEAFF
TRBJ2-5,-,many,18,TRBV11-1,TGTGCCAGCAGCTTAAGTTCCATACCCGGGACGATCCAAGAGACCCAGTACTTC,CASSLSSIPGTIQETQYF
TRBJ2-3,-,few,15,TRBV12-5,TGTGCTAGTGGTTTGGGACAGACGTACACAGATACGCAGTATTTT,CASGLGQTYTDTQYF
TRBJ2-5,TRBD1,few,14,TRBV2,TGTGCCACCAGGACAGGGGGCATGGGGGAGGCCCAGTACTTC,CATRTGGMGEAQYF
TRBJ2-2,-,-,16,TRBV7-6,TGTGCCAGCAGCTTAGTCCCGGGGGCGCTCACCGGGGAGCTGTTTTTT,CASSLVPGALTGELFF
TRBJ2-5,-,-,16,TRBV29-1,TGCAGCGTTGAAGATCTGGGCGGGGCACCTAAAGAGACCCAGTACTTC,CSVEDLGGAPKETQYF
TRBJ1-5,-,-,12,TRBV27,TGTGCCAGCAGAACTAGCAATCAGCCCCAGCATTTT,CASRTSNQPQHF
TRBJ2-1,TRBD2,many,15,TRBV6-1,TGTGCCACCAACACGGGACTAGCGGGAGGATATGAGCAGTTCTTC,CATNTGLAGGYEQFF
TRBJ2-1,TRBD2,few,16,TRBV5-1,TGCGCCAGCAGCTTGGGGGGGAGGGTTCCTCTGAATGAGCAGTTCTTC,CASSLGGRVPLNEQFF
TRBJ2-1,-,few,16,TRBV10-3,TGTGCCATCAGTGGGCCCTCGGGAGTAAGGGTTAATGAGCAGTTCTTC,CAISGPSGVRVNEQFF
TRBJ1-2,-,few,13,TRBV5-1,TGCGCCAGCATGGGGCCTGCTAACTATGGCTACACCTTC,CASMGPANYGYTF
TRBJ2-1,TRBD2,-,15,TRBV19,TGTGCCAGTAGTGTAGCGGGATCACCCTACAATGAGCAGTTCTTC,CASSVAGSPYNEQFF
TRBJ1-5,TRBD1,-,15,TRBV12-3/TRBV12-4,TGTGCCAGCAGTTCCTTCCAGGGGGCAGCTCAGCCCCAGCATTTT,CASSSFQGAAQPQHF
TRBJ2-3,-,-,19,TRBV7-6,TGTGCCAGCAGCTACCCGGGACTTCAAGAGGAGTCCTACACAGATACGCAGTATTTT,CASSYPGLQEESYTDTQYF
TRBJ1-4,-,many,15,TRBV6-1,TGTGCCAGCAGGGATCAGGGCGGGCAGTTTGAAAAACTGTTTTTT,CASRDQGGQFEKLFF
TRBJ2-3,TRBD2,-,16,TRBV7-8,TGTGCCAGCAGCTTACCCGGGACGGGGGGAGGAAATACGCAGTATTTT,CASSLPGTGGGNTQYF
TRBJ2-5,-,few,13,TRBV10-1,TGCGCCAGCAGTGACGGGGTCGGGGAGACCCAGTACTTC,CASSDGVGETQYF
TRBJ2-6,-,-,16,TRBV28,TGTGCCAGCAGTTTTTCAGCCTCCTCTGGGGCCAACGTCCTGACTTTC,CASSFSASSGANVLTF